The 2 T cell receptor beta chains reported below all come from one sample, sequenced in a study of blood T cell repertoires in COVID-19. Profiling relied on immunoSEQ multiplex PCR, and the TCRdb table lists in-frame clones only, not all of them. Of roughly 290,000 clones in the sample, 70% to 90% were seen once. Source material: PBMCs or T cells enriched from blood (not recorded which). These receptors were taken from a man between 25 and 39 years old who had recovered from COVID-19.

The table lists this clone with many counts. V and J are TRBV11-2 and TRBJ2-7; 7 positions agree with TRBD2. Germline CDR1 reads SGHAT; CDR2 reads FQNNGV. Germline trimming cut 1 base from V and 4 bases from J; bases unmatched to any gene: 7. This CDR3 is built from 15 residues. CDR3 sequence: CASSLVGREYYEQYF. CDR3 in DNA: TGTGCCAGCAGCTTAGTGGGGAGGGAGTATTACGAGCAGTACTTC.

The V call is TRBV7-9, the J call TRBJ1-3; D not resolved. V was clipped by 4 bases and J by 2 bases, with 18 bases between them. The length of the CDR3 is 17 residues. Per germline, CDR1 SEHNR and CDR2 FQNEAQ (reference sequence). The CDR3 sequence: CASSSNPTLIAGNTIYF. The CDR3 region has the DNA TGTGCCAGCAGCTCAAACCCGACTTTGATTGCTGGAAACACCATATATTTT.